This is a list of T cell receptor beta chains from one sample in a study of identical twins. TCRdb independently ran MiXCR on the 5' RACE reads; one entry per CDR3 protein. This table has around 200,000 distinct CDR3 sequences, around 9.6% appearing once. Material: memory (CD45RO+) T cells sorted from blood. Every receptor here comes from a woman between 18 and 30 years old in good health. Both conserved end residues are part of each CDR3. A D gene is named only where the DNA matches it firmly. Clone size is shown for a subset of rows, as once, few, many or a class of expanded clone.

size: few
D: TRBD2
J: TRBJ2-7
V: TRBV7-2
CDR3: CASTLGTSGVYEQYF
DNA: TGTGCCAGCACCCTAGGGACTAGCGGAGTCTACGAGCAGTACTTC

size: few
D: .
J: TRBJ1-1
V: TRBV7-8
CDR3: CASSLRAEAFF
DNA: TGTGCCAGCAGCTTACGGGCAGAAGCTTTCTTT

size: few
D: TRBD2
J: TRBJ2-1
V: TRBV28
CDR3: CASSPSGSRRNEQFF
DNA: TGTGCCAGCAGCCCTAGCGGGAGTAGGAGGAATGAGCAGTTCTTC

size: few
D: .
J: TRBJ2-5
V: TRBV20-1
CDR3: CSARFPPGTQYF
DNA: TGCAGTGCTAGGTTCCCCCCGGGGACCCAGTACTTC

size: few
D: .
J: TRBJ1-5
V: TRBV27
CDR3: CASSFYGREQPQHF
DNA: TGTGCCAGCAGTTTTTATGGCAGGGAACAGCCCCAGCATTTT

size: .
D: TRBD1
J: TRBJ1-1
V: TRBV29-1
CDR3: CSAAAGTGDTEAFF
DNA: TGCAGCGCTGCGGCCGGGACAGGGGACACTGAAGCTTTCTTT

size: many
D: .
J: TRBJ1-2
V: TRBV12-3/TRBV12-4
CDR3: CASRSLGQARGYTF
DNA: TGTGCCAGCAGGTCCCTGGGTCAAGCACGTGGCTACACCTTC

size: few
D: .
J: TRBJ1-1
V: TRBV12-3/TRBV12-4
CDR3: CASTPIDPNTEAFF
DNA: TGTGCCAGCACCCCTATCGACCCGAACACTGAAGCTTTCTTT

size: many
D: .
J: TRBJ1-5
V: TRBV5-1
CDR3: CASSLGDSEYQPQHF
DNA: TGCGCCAGCAGCTTGGGTGACAGCGAATATCAGCCCCAGCATTTT

size: .
D: TRBD2
J: TRBJ2-1
V: TRBV4-3
CDR3: CASSQTLALANEQFF
DNA: TGCGCCAGCAGCCAAACACTAGCGTTGGCCAATGAGCAGTTCTTC

size: few
D: .
J: TRBJ2-1
V: TRBV6-4
CDR3: CASSVRAGPHEQFF
DNA: TGTGCCAGCAGTGTTCGTGCTGGACCCCATGAGCAGTTCTTC

size: .
D: TRBD1
J: TRBJ2-7
V: TRBV20-1
CDR3: CSALGQGYYEQYF
DNA: TGCAGTGCCCTAGGACAGGGTTATTACGAGCAGTACTTC

size: many
D: TRBD1
J: TRBJ1-3
V: TRBV20-1
CDR3: CSAGQDSGNTIYF
DNA: TGCAGTGCCGGACAGGACTCTGGAAACACCATATATTTT

size: .
D: TRBD2
J: TRBJ2-1
V: TRBV20-1
CDR3: CSARDKTSGNNEQFF
DNA: TGCAGTGCTAGAGATAAGACTAGCGGTAACAATGAGCAGTTCTTC

size: .
D: TRBD2
J: TRBJ2-7
V: TRBV7-3
CDR3: CASSAGSGGEQYF
DNA: TGTGCCAGCAGCGCCGGGTCGGGGGGCGAGCAGTACTTC

size: .
D: .
J: TRBJ2-1
V: TRBV7-6
CDR3: CASSSRDFLSSYNEQFF
DNA: TGTGCCAGCAGCTCAAGGGACTTTTTAAGCTCCTACAATGAGCAGTTCTTC

size: .
D: .
J: TRBJ2-7
V: TRBV6-1
CDR3: CASRQDRRGTYEQYF
DNA: TGTGCCAGCAGACAAGACCGGCGCGGTACCTACGAGCAGTACTTC

size: .
D: .
J: TRBJ1-2
V: TRBV3-1
CDR3: CASSHLGSPEGYTF
DNA: TGTGCCAGCAGCCATTTAGGATCCCCGGAGGGCTACACCTTC

size: many
D: TRBD1
J: TRBJ1-2
V: TRBV20-1
CDR3: CSARSPGGGYTF
DNA: TGCAGTGCTAGAAGTCCAGGGGGTGGCTACACCTTC

size: .
D: .
J: TRBJ1-1
V: TRBV19
CDR3: CASRRWGLKGRDRDTEAFF
DNA: TGTGCCAGCCGTCGTTGGGGCTTGAAGGGCCGCGATCGGGACACTGAAGCTTTCTTT

size: many
D: .
J: TRBJ1-1
V: TRBV12-3/TRBV12-4
CDR3: CASLWGQGEAFF
DNA: TGTGCCAGCTTATGGGGGCAGGGTGAAGCTTTCTTT

size: .
D: .
J: TRBJ2-1
V: TRBV12-5
CDR3: CASGLVESGFSYNEQFF
DNA: TGTGCTAGTGGTTTGGTAGAATCAGGTTTCTCCTACAATGAGCAGTTCTTC

size: few
D: .
J: TRBJ2-6
V: TRBV11-2
CDR3: CASSFPGSGANVLTF
DNA: TGTGCCAGCAGCTTTCCAGGCTCTGGGGCCAACGTCCTGACTTTC

size: many
D: TRBD2
J: TRBJ2-7
V: TRBV5-1
CDR3: CAPPGGLYEQYF
DNA: TGCGCCCCCCCGGGAGGGTTGTACGAGCAGTACTTC

size: many
D: TRBD1
J: TRBJ1-5
V: TRBV7-8
CDR3: CASSLRQGPSQPQHF
DNA: TGTGCCAGCAGCTTGAGACAGGGCCCAAGTCAGCCCCAGCATTTT

size: .
D: .
J: TRBJ1-1
V: TRBV6-5
CDR3: CASSYSTRGDAEAFF
DNA: TGTGCCAGCAGTTACTCGACGCGCGGAGACGCTGAAGCTTTCTTT

size: .
D: TRBD2
J: TRBJ2-1
V: TRBV11-3
CDR3: CASSLAAGALKTNEQFF
DNA: TGTGCCAGCAGCTTAGCAGCGGGGGCGCTAAAAACGAATGAGCAGTTCTTC

size: few
D: TRBD2
J: TRBJ2-7
V: TRBV10-3
CDR3: CAIGLGGSPYEQYF
DNA: TGTGCCATCGGGCTGGGAGGGAGCCCCTACGAGCAGTACTTC

size: .
D: .
J: TRBJ2-4
V: TRBV7-2
CDR3: CASSFRRVTKNIQYF
DNA: TGTGCCAGCAGCTTCCGACGCGTGACCAAAAACATTCAGTACTTC

size: .
D: .
J: TRBJ2-7
V: TRBV5-5
CDR3: CASSRYLAGSSYEQYF
DNA: TGTGCCAGCAGCCGCTACCTGGCGGGCAGCTCCTACGAGCAGTACTTC

size: many
D: TRBD2
J: TRBJ2-1
V: TRBV20-1
CDR3: CSASTARAGGYTSYNEQFF
DNA: TGCAGTGCTAGTACGGCCCGAGCGGGAGGGTACACCTCCTACAATGAGCAGTTCTTC

size: many
D: .
J: TRBJ2-6
V: TRBV25-1
CDR3: CASSPSSGANVLTF
DNA: TGTGCCAGCAGTCCCAGCTCTGGGGCCAACGTCCTGACTTTC

size: .
D: TRBD1
J: TRBJ1-5
V: TRBV20-1
CDR3: CSARSGDRDNQPQHF
DNA: TGCAGTGCTAGATCCGGAGACAGGGACAATCAGCCCCAGCATTTT

size: .
D: TRBD1
J: TRBJ2-3
V: TRBV5-1
CDR3: CASSTRQGPDTQYF
DNA: TGCGCCAGCAGCACGAGACAGGGCCCAGATACGCAGTATTTT

size: many
D: .
J: TRBJ2-1
V: TRBV18
CDR3: CASSPQGNEQFF
DNA: TGTGCCAGCTCACCACAGGGAAATGAGCAGTTCTTC

size: few
D: TRBD1
J: TRBJ1-2
V: TRBV2
CDR3: CASTRDRPAYGYTF
DNA: TGTGCCAGCACCCGGGACAGACCAGCCTATGGCTACACCTTC

size: .
D: .
J: TRBJ2-5
V: TRBV7-2
CDR3: CASSLLHGETQYF
DNA: TGTGCCAGCAGCTTACTTCACGGGGAGACCCAGTACTTC

size: .
D: TRBD2
J: TRBJ2-3
V: TRBV27
CDR3: CVSSLLAGGGTDTQYF
DNA: TGTGTCAGCAGTTTACTAGCGGGAGGAGGCACAGATACGCAGTATTTT

size: few
D: .
J: TRBJ1-2
V: TRBV20-1
CDR3: CSARSGASYGYTF
DNA: TGCAGTGCTAGGTCAGGGGCTTCCTATGGCTACACCTTC

size: .
D: .
J: TRBJ2-5
V: TRBV18
CDR3: CASSPPGDGIFETQYF
DNA: TGTGCCAGCTCACCACCCGGGGACGGAATTTTCGAGACCCAGTACTTC

size: few
D: .
J: TRBJ1-2
V: TRBV12-3/TRBV12-4
CDR3: CASSLSNGGYTF
DNA: TGTGCCAGCAGTTTAAGCAATGGTGGCTACACCTTC

size: .
D: .
J: TRBJ2-1
V: TRBV20-1
CDR3: CSAKFPGLLGNEQFF
DNA: TGCAGTGCTAAATTTCCGGGCCTCCTGGGAAATGAGCAGTTCTTC

size: .
D: .
J: TRBJ2-1
V: TRBV30
CDR3: CALVRDYNEQFF
DNA: TGTGCCTTGGTCCGAGACTACAATGAGCAGTTCTTC

size: few
D: .
J: TRBJ1-2
V: TRBV5-1
CDR3: CASSDDSYGYTF
DNA: TGCGCCAGCAGCGACGACAGCTATGGCTACACCTTC

size: few
D: .
J: TRBJ2-4
V: TRBV20-1
CDR3: CSARRYSTHIDIQYF
DNA: TGCAGTGCTAGAAGGTATAGCACACATATCGACATTCAGTACTTC

size: .
D: TRBD1
J: TRBJ1-1
V: TRBV10-1
CDR3: CASSVSQGSEAFF
DNA: TGCGCCAGCAGTGTCTCACAGGGGTCTGAAGCTTTCTTT

size: .
D: .
J: TRBJ1-5
V: TRBV5-1
CDR3: CASSYGGRSNQPQHF
DNA: TGCGCCAGCAGCTATGGCGGCAGGAGCAATCAGCCCCAGCATTTT